The T cell receptor (beta chain) under discussion was sequenced for a study of prognosis after radiotherapy for stage I lung cancer. Study at large: The enrollment of patients with stage I non-small cell lung cancer occurred between April 2018 and early 2019. The study enrolled 13 men and roughly six women as patients, aged roughly 53 to 85 with a median of 74.5 years. Findings and limits, study-wide: The way patients used TRBV and TRBJ genes reportedly differed depending on whether they had metastases.

Two time points each involved a draw of about 6.6 milliliters of peripheral blood. Germline lookup yields CDR1 MNHEY and CDR2 SMNVEV (reference sequence). The CDR3 is made up of 14 amino acids. V lost 3 bases, J lost 0 bases, and 6 bases lay in between. This clonotype was picked up many times. Antigen: not known. The genomic DNA TCR beta CDR3 region underwent two rounds of multiplex PCR. First-round PCR amplification was performed with primers specific to each TRBV and TRBJ gene. One entry per CDR3 protein results from TCRdb running MiXCR on the multiplex PCR reads. The repertoire holds around 19,000 distinct CDR3 sequences, with less than 70% as singletons.

The sample in question was PBMCs, obtained before or after stereotactic body radiation therapy (not recorded which). The rearrangement uses TRBV27 and TRBJ1-5; no definite D call. This TCR was sampled from a donor of 50 years or more with non-small cell lung cancer. The CDR3, as DNA: TGTGCCAGCAGTTTTCAGGATAGCAATCAGCCCCAGCATTTT. This codes for CASSFQDSNQPQHF.